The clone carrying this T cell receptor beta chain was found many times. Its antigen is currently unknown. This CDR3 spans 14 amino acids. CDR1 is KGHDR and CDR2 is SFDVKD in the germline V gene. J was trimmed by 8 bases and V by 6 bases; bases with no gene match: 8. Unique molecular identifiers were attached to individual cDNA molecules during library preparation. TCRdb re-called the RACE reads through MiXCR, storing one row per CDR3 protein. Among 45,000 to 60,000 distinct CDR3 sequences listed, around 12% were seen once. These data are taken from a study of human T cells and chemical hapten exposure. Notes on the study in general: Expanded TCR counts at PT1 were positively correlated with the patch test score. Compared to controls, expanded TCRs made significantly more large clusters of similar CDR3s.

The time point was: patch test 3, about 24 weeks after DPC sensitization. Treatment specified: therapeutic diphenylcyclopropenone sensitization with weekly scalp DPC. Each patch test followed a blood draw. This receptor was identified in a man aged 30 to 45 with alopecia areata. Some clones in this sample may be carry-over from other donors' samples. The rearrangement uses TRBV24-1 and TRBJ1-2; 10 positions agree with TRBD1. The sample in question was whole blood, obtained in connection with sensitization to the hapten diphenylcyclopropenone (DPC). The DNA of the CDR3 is TGTGCCACCAGTACTGGGACAGGGGCGAGAGGCTACACCTTC. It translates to CATSTGTGARGYTF.